The clone carrying this T cell receptor (beta chain) has only a few counts. Its antigen is still unknown. These data belong to a study of early T cells in non-severe SARS-CoV-2 infection. Study information: Chains were not paired, and sequencing was done on bulk RNA from unsorted whole blood.

This CDR3 comprises 15 residues. The germline gives CDR1 KGHSH, CDR2 LQKENI. V lost 2 bases, J lost 1 base, and 11 bases lay in between. Overall study findings and caveats: VDJdb-based annotation leaned toward anti-spike CD8 responses and missed private and CD4 specificities.

The TCR library protocol was used to attach unique molecular identifiers. These identifiers were attached to individual cDNA molecules. TCRdb passed the 5' RACE reads through MiXCR, listing each CDR3 protein once. The sample carries 45,000 to 60,000 distinct CDR3 sequences, 7% to 10% recorded once. V is TRBV18 and J is TRBJ2-5, with D perhaps TRBD1 (6 bases). The TCR was taken from an adult who was a healthcare worker with PCR-confirmed SARS-CoV-2 infection or an uninfected control (not recorded which). Sequencing input: whole blood. The CDR3 DNA follows: TGTGCCAGCTCACCAACTAGGACAGCCCAAGAGACCCAGTACTTC. This codes for CASSPTRTAQETQYF.